A single sample is the source of the 5 T cell receptor beta chains below, sequenced in a study of T cells after posttransplantation cyclophosphamide. Sequenced by immunoSEQ multiplex PCR; TCRdb stores in-frame clones only, minus some. This table has 4,000 or so clones, about 81% appearing once. Busulfan-fludarabine conditioning, marrow transplant, and cyclophosphamide on days +3 and +4 were administered. Sequences were derived from PBMCs, sampled after an allogeneic stem cell transplant with post-transplant cyclophosphamide. The receptors shown here come from a female patient aged 50-60 years who received an allogeneic stem cell transplant from a related donor, was CMV-positive, and had no GVHD. Some T cells may be transferred from the graft donor.

This chain uses TRBV11-3 with TRBJ2-2, with D hard to call. Germline loops: CDR1 SGHNT, CDR2 YENEEA. The V gene lost 3 bases and the J gene lost 6 bases, with 8 bases spanning the gap. This CDR3 comprises 13 residues. CDR3 in DNA: TGTGCCAGCAGCTTGAGTAGCTCCGGGGAGCTGTTTTTT. Translating gives CASSLSSSGELFF.

The V call is TRBV5-1, the J call TRBJ2-5; 10 nucleotides agree with TRBD2. The closer fit of TRBJ2-7 to the DNA end suggests the J call may be wrong. Per germline, CDR1 SGHRS and CDR2 YFSETQ. The CDR3 has 14 amino acids. The CDR3 nucleotides read TGCGCCAGCAGCCTAGCGGGGGAAGGATACGAGCAGTACTTC. Its translation is CASSLAGEGYEQYF.

This chain links TRBV5-1 with TRBJ1-1; TRBD1 matches at 8 bases. CDR3 length equals 15 residues. J lost 6 bases, V lost 3 bases, and 10 bases had no gene match. Germline CDR1 and CDR2: SGHRS and YFSETQ. The CDR3 bases are TGCGCCAGCAGCTCTACAGGGGGTTCCGTTGCTGAAGCTTTCTTT. Translated, it gives CASSSTGGSVAEAFF.

The chain employs TRBV6-1 and TRBJ2-1; a possible D gene is TRBD2 (6 bases). The germline V gene has CDR1 MNHNS and CDR2 SASEGT. This CDR3 comprises 14 residues. With 8 bases removed from V and 2 bases from J, the gap between germline ends came to 13 bases. The DNA of the CDR3 is TGTGCCAGCGGAGGGAGCGGTCCCTACAATGAGCAGTTCTTC. Translation: CASGGSGPYNEQFF.

This clone was seen more than once but under ten times. V is TRBV25-1 and J is TRBJ1-1; possible D gene TRBD1, 5 bases. The CDR3 is made up of 13 amino acids. V was pared by 3 bases and J by 1 base, with 6 bases between. Germline lookup yields CDR1 MGHDK and CDR2 SYGVNS. Here the CDR3 reads CASSEGGNTEAFF. The CDR3 nucleotides read TGTGCCAGCAGTGAGGGGGGGAACACTGAAGCTTTCTTT.